The rows below give T cell receptor beta chains drawn from one sample of a study of blood T cell repertoires in COVID-19. Some clones are missing from TCRdb's copy, which holds only in-frame ones; the method was immunoSEQ multiplex PCR. The sample lists hundreds of thousands of clones; around 90% were seen once. The sequenced sample consisted of PBMCs or T cells enriched from blood (not recorded which). Receptors originate from a middle-aged woman with acute COVID-19. Each CDR3 is given with its conserved first and last residue. D genes are given only for firm matches. Clone size, where shown, is once, few, many, or a class for clones that have expanded.

cdr3_aa cdr3_nt j_call d_call v_call clone_size
CASTPRAAGASNQPQHF TGTGCCAGCACCCCGAGGGCTGCAGGAGCTAGCAATCAGCCCCAGCATTTT TRBJ1-5 NA TRBV2 NA
CASSTSTVYEQYF TGTGCCAGCAGTACCTCGACAGTGTACGAGCAGTACTTC TRBJ2-7 NA TRBV6-6 NA
CASSLGTGGPITDTQYF TGTGCCAGCAGCTTAGGTACGGGGGGCCCAATCACAGATACGCAGTATTTT TRBJ2-3 NA TRBV11-2 NA
CASSLDRVLGEQYF TGTGCCAGCAGCCTGGACAGGGTCTTAGGGGAGCAGTACTTC TRBJ2-7 TRBD1 TRBV7-8 NA
CASRGTGLYGYTF TGTGCCAGCAGGGGGACAGGGTTGTATGGCTACACCTTC TRBJ1-2 TRBD1 TRBV6-5 NA
CASSADRVGATDTQYF TGTGCCAGCAGCGCCGACAGGGTCGGGGCCACAGATACGCAGTATTTT TRBJ2-3 TRBD1 TRBV9 once
CASSVGGQGYNSPLHF TGTGCCAGCAGCGTAGGGGGACAGGGGTATAATTCACCCCTCCACTTT TRBJ1-6 TRBD1 TRBV9 few
CASSEDRGWNNEQFF TGCGCCAGCAGCGAAGACCGAGGTTGGAACAATGAGCAGTTCTTC TRBJ2-1 NA TRBV5-1 NA
CAWSDRVGYTF TGTGCCTGGAGTGACAGGGTTGGCTACACCTTC TRBJ1-2 NA TRBV30 NA
CASSIGGQPQHF TGTGCCAGCAGCATCGGGGGTCAGCCCCAGCATTTT TRBJ1-5 NA TRBV7-9 NA
CATSDQNSNQPQHF TGTGCCACCAGTGATCAGAATAGCAATCAGCCCCAGCATTTT TRBJ1-5 NA TRBV24-1 once
CASSLGSGGTEAFF TGTGCCAGCAGCTTAGGATCAGGAGGAACTGAAGCTTTCTTT TRBJ1-1 NA TRBV7-9 NA
CAWSLLAGGQGTQYF TGTGCCTGGAGTCTCCTAGCGGGGGGGCAGGGTACGCAGTATTTT TRBJ2-3 TRBD2 TRBV30 NA
CASSISGGGSQETQYF TGTGCCAGTAGTATTTCTGGCGGGGGTTCCCAAGAGACCCAGTACTTC TRBJ2-5 TRBD2 TRBV19 NA
CASRPNRGLVDEAFF TGTGCCAGCAGACCCAACAGGGGGCTGGTTGATGAAGCTTTCTTT TRBJ1-1 TRBD1 TRBV2 NA
CASSPRQGPTNEKLFF TGCGCCAGCAGTCCCCGACAGGGACCAACTAATGAAAAACTGTTTTTT TRBJ1-4 TRBD1 TRBV4-1 NA
CAWSPTGRPEFF TGTGCCTGGAGTCCCACGGGGAGACCTGAGTTCTTC TRBJ2-1 NA TRBV30 NA
CASSRSTGELFF TGTGCCAGTAGTAGGAGTACCGGGGAGCTGTTTTTT TRBJ2-2 NA TRBV19 NA
CASSYDRGDTQYF TGTGCCAGCAGCTACGACAGGGGGGATACGCAGTATTTT TRBJ2-3 TRBD1 TRBV7-9 many
CASSNRATTEAFF TGTGCCAGCTCGAACAGGGCCACCACTGAAGCTTTCTTT TRBJ1-1 NA TRBV12-3/TRBV12-4 NA
CASSEAFTGNTGELFF TGTGCCAGCAGTGAAGCGTTTACAGGGAACACCGGGGAGCTGTTTTTT TRBJ2-2 NA TRBV2 NA
CASSHNGQGEGDTQYF TGTGCCAGCAGTCACAACGGACAGGGGGAAGGAGATACGCAGTATTTT TRBJ2-3 TRBD1 TRBV27 NA
CASSDSGGADTQYF TGTGCCAGCAGCGACAGCGGGGGAGCAGATACGCAGTATTTT TRBJ2-3 TRBD2 TRBV5-5 NA
CAARDRDSYEQYF TGTGCCGCCCGGGACAGGGACTCCTACGAGCAGTACTTC TRBJ2-7 TRBD1 TRBV6-5 NA
CASRVDREGPQHF TGTGCCAGCAGAGTGGACAGGGAAGGGCCCCAGCATTTT TRBJ1-5 TRBD1 TRBV6-5 NA
CASSEPPSACEKLFF TGTGCCAGCAGTGAACCCCCATCCGCGTGTGAAAAACTGTTTTTT TRBJ1-4 NA TRBV25-1 NA
CASSYHTRSTNEKLFF TGTGCCAGCAGTTATCACACCCGTTCGACTAATGAAAAACTGTTTTTT TRBJ1-4 NA TRBV6-9 NA
CASSIGQYLPLHF TGTGCCAGTAGTATCGGACAGTACCTCCCCCTCCACTTT TRBJ1-6 NA TRBV19 NA
CASGRGETQYF TGTGCCAGCGGTAGAGGAGAGACCCAGTACTTC TRBJ2-5 NA TRBV6-5 NA
CASSLQGIPSYGYTF TGTGCCAGCAGCTTACAGGGGATCCCCTCTTATGGCTACACCTTC TRBJ1-2 NA TRBV7-8 once
CASSFYAGDGGELFF TGTGCCAGCAGTTTTTACGCCGGGGATGGCGGGGAGCTGTTTTTT TRBJ2-2 NA TRBV27 NA
CASSVEGTGNSPLHF TGTGCCAGCAGCGTAGAAGGGACAGGAAATTCACCCCTCCACTTT TRBJ1-6 TRBD1 TRBV9 NA
CASSQSNSPLHF TGTGCCAGCAGTCAATCTAACTCACCCCTCCACTTT TRBJ1-6 NA TRBV12-3/TRBV12-4 NA
CASSLSPGIWAFF TGTGCCAGCAGTTTATCCCCAGGGATTTGGGCTTTCTTT TRBJ1-1 NA TRBV27 NA
CASSQDIPLLRRGTDQETQYF TGTGCCAGCAGCCAAGATATTCCCCTGCTCCGGCGGGGAACAGACCAAGAGACCCAGTACTTC TRBJ2-5 NA TRBV3-1/TRBV3-2 NA
CAWSVLERKYTGELFF TGTGCCTGGAGTGTACTGGAGAGGAAATACACCGGGGAGCTGTTTTTT TRBJ2-2 NA TRBV30 few
CASSSASRLGEQYF TGTGCCAGCAGTTCGGCTTCTAGGCTCGGAGAGCAGTACTTC TRBJ2-7 NA TRBV28 NA
CSARRGAGVGTEAFF TGCAGCGCACGTCGGGGTGCAGGGGTGGGCACTGAAGCTTTCTTT TRBJ1-1 NA TRBV29-1 NA
CASSEAGTYNEQFF TGTGCCAGCAGTGAGGCGGGGACTTACAATGAGCAGTTCTTC TRBJ2-1 NA TRBV2 NA
CASRRDNAYEQYF TGTGCCAGCAGACGGGACAACGCCTACGAGCAGTACTTC TRBJ2-7 NA TRBV5-4 NA